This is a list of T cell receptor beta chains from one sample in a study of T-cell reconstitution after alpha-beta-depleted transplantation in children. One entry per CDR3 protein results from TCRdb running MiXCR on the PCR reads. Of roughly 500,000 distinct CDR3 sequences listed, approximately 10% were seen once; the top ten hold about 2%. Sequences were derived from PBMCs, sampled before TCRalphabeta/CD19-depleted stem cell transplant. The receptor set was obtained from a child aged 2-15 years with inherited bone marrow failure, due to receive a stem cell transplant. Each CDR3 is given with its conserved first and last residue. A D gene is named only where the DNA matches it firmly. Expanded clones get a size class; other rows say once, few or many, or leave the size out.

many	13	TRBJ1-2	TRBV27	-	CASHPTGNYGYTF	TGTGCCAGCCATCCAACAGGGAACTATGGCTACACCTTC
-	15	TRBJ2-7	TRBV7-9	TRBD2	CASSPSGRAVVEQYF	TGTGCCAGCAGCCCAAGCGGGAGGGCCGTCGTCGAGCAGTACTTC
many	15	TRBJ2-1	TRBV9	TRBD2	CASSPTSASYNEQFF	TGTGCCAGCAGCCCCACTAGCGCGTCCTACAATGAGCAGTTCTTC
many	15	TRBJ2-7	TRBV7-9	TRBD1	CASSLPGQAPNEQYF	TGTGCCAGCAGCCTCCCGGGACAGGCCCCCAACGAGCAGTACTTC
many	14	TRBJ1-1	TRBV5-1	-	CASSLEPSNTEAFF	TGCGCCAGCAGCTTGGAACCGAGCAACACTGAAGCTTTCTTT
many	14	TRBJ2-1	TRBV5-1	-	CASSPETDNNEQFF	TGCGCCAGCAGCCCGGAGACAGACAACAATGAGCAGTTCTTC
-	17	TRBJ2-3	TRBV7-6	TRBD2	CASSLLLSGVSTDTQYF	TGTGCCAGCAGCTTACTGCTCAGCGGGGTGAGCACAGATACGCAGTATTTT
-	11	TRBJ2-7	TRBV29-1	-	CSVGGGYEQYF	TGCAGCGTGGGGGGAGGATACGAGCAGTACTTC
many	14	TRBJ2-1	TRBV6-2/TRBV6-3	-	CATRWLGTLSEQFF	TGTGCCACCCGGTGGCTAGGGACCCTAAGTGAGCAGTTCTTC
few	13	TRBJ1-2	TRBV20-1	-	CSTQLSRSGGYTF	TGCAGTACCCAGTTGAGCAGGTCTGGTGGCTACACCTTC
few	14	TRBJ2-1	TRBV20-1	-	CSARDAGTYNEQFF	TGCAGTGCTAGAGATGCGGGAACCTACAATGAGCAGTTCTTC
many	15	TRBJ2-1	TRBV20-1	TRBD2	CSASILAGLYNEQFF	TGCAGTGCTAGTATCCTAGCGGGGCTATACAATGAGCAGTTCTTC
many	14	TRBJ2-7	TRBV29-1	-	CSAKITGLLYEQYF	TGCAGCGCTAAGATTACAGGGCTACTCTACGAGCAGTACTTC
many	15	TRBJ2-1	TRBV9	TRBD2	CASSVATGAGNEQFF	TGTGCCAGCAGCGTGGCTACGGGAGCGGGGAATGAGCAGTTCTTC
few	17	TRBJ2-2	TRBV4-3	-	CASSQEPWRTNTGELFF	TGCGCCAGCAGCCAAGAACCGTGGCGGACGAACACCGGGGAGCTGTTTTTT
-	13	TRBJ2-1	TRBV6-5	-	CASSSYTGNEQFF	TGTGCCAGCAGTTCTTACACAGGGAATGAGCAGTTCTTC
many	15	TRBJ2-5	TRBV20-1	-	CSARAERGFPETQYF	TGCAGTGCTAGAGCTGAAAGAGGGTTTCCGGAGACCCAGTACTTC
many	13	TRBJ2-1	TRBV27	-	CASSPAFPNEQFF	TGTGCCAGCAGCCCCGCATTTCCCAATGAGCAGTTCTTC
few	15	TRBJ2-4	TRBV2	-	CASSDYLGAKNIQYF	TGTGCCAGCAGTGATTATCTGGGGGCCAAAAACATTCAGTACTTC
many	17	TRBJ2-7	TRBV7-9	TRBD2	CASSLARTSGIKYEQYF	TGTGCCAGCAGCTTAGCGAGGACTAGCGGGATAAAGTACGAGCAGTACTTC
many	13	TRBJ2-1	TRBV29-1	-	CSVETLAYNEQFF	TGCAGCGTTGAGACTCTAGCCTACAATGAGCAGTTCTTC
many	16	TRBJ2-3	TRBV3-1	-	CASSHFDRGNTDTQYF	TGTGCCAGCAGCCACTTTGACCGGGGTAACACAGATACGCAGTATTTT
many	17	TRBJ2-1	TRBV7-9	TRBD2	CASSTRTSGTSYNEQFF	TGTGCCAGCAGCACTAGGACTAGCGGGACCTCCTACAATGAGCAGTTCTTC
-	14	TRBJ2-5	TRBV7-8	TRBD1	CASSPGQHQETQYF	TGTGCCAGCAGCCCGGGACAGCACCAAGAGACCCAGTACTTC
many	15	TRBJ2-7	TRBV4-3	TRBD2	CASSPPGLAAYEQYF	TGCGCCAGCAGCCCACCGGGACTAGCGGCCTACGAGCAGTACTTC
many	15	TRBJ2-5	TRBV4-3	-	CASSPGATNGETQYF	TGCGCCAGCAGCCCCGGCGCCACGAACGGAGAGACCCAGTACTTC
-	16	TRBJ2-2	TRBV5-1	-	CASSLASRGHTGELFF	TGCGCCAGCAGCTTGGCCAGCAGGGGACACACCGGGGAGCTGTTTTTT
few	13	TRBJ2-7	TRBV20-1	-	CSARVSRDYEQYF	TGCAGTGCTAGAGTATCCAGGGACTACGAGCAGTACTTC
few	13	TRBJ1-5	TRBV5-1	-	CASSLVGEKPQHF	TGCGCCAGCAGCTTGGTGGGGGAAAAGCCCCAGCATTTT
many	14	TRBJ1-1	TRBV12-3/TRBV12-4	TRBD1	CASSLRNRGTEAFF	TGTGCCAGCAGTTTACGGAACAGGGGCACTGAAGCTTTCTTT
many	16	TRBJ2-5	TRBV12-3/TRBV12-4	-	CASSFETAFEGETQYF	TGTGCCAGCAGTTTCGAGACTGCTTTCGAGGGGGAGACCCAGTACTTC
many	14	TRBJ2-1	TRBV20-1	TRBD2	CSARPTSGYNEQFF	TGCAGTGCTAGACCAACTAGCGGGTACAATGAGCAGTTCTTC
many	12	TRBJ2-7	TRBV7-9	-	CASRIGSYEQYF	TGTGCCAGCAGGATAGGATCCTACGAGCAGTACTTC
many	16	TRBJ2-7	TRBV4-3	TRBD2	CASSQVWLAGDYEQYF	TGCGCCAGCAGCCAAGTTTGGCTAGCGGGAGACTACGAGCAGTACTTC
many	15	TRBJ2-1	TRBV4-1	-	CASSQDQSSYNEQFF	TGCGCCAGCAGCCAAGACCAGAGCTCCTACAATGAGCAGTTCTTC
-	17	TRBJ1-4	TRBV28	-	CASSLYPNYGTNEKLFF	TGTGCCAGCAGTTTATATCCTAACTATGGAACTAATGAAAAACTGTTTTTT
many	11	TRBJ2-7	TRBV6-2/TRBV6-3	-	CASSSRFEQYF	TGTGCCAGCAGTTCCCGCTTCGAGCAGTACTTC
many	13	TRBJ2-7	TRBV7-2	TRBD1	CASSIQGSYEQYF	TGTGCCAGCAGCATACAGGGGTCCTACGAGCAGTACTTC
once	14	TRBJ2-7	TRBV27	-	CASSPRPRTYEQYF	TGTGCCAGCAGTCCACGCCCGCGTACCTACGAGCAGTACTTC
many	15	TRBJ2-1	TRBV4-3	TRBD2	CASSHLLADVNEQFF	TGCGCCAGCAGCCACCTCCTAGCGGACGTCAATGAGCAGTTCTTC
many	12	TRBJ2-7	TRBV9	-	CASSPPDHEQYF	TGTGCCAGCAGTCCCCCCGACCACGAGCAGTACTTC